These T cell receptor beta chains were read from a single sample in a study of CD8+ T cells in alopecia areata. TCRdb keeps only in-frame clones here, not all; method: immunoSEQ multiplex PCR. The sample carries just over 150,000 clones, 40% to 65% recorded once. Sequences were derived from CD8+ T cells sorted from blood, sampled at week 0. The receptors come from a human donor with alopecia areata. Both conserved end residues are part of each CDR3. Fields, in order: D gene, V gene, J gene, clone size, CDR3 DNA, CDR3 protein. The D gene is left open where the match is weak. The listing skips clone size in some rows; elsewhere it reads once, few, many or a size class.

d_gene: TRBD1; v_gene: TRBV29-1; j_gene: TRBJ1-2; abundance: few; CDR3nt: TGCAGCTCAAGACAGGGGGCGGATGGCTACACCTTC; CDR3aa: CSSRQGADGYTF
d_gene: -; v_gene: TRBV5-1; j_gene: TRBJ1-5; abundance: -; CDR3nt: TGCGCCAGCAGCTTGCGGGAAAATCAGCCCCAGCATTTT; CDR3aa: CASSLRENQPQHF
d_gene: TRBD1; v_gene: TRBV5-4; j_gene: TRBJ2-3; abundance: -; CDR3nt: TGTGCCAGCAGCTTGGCCGACAGGGGACGCACAGATACGCAGTATTTT; CDR3aa: CASSLADRGRTDTQYF
d_gene: TRBD2; v_gene: TRBV27; j_gene: TRBJ2-3; abundance: -; CDR3nt: TGTGCCAGCAGTTTAATGTTTCCCGGCGGGGGGGCCCTCGGCACAGATACGCAGTATTTT; CDR3aa: CASSLMFPGGGALGTDTQYF
d_gene: -; v_gene: TRBV15; j_gene: TRBJ1-2; abundance: few; CDR3nt: TGTGCCACCAGCAGAGACAGGCAAATACCTAGATACACCTTC; CDR3aa: CATSRDRQIPRYTF
d_gene: -; v_gene: TRBV11-2; j_gene: TRBJ2-7; abundance: -; CDR3nt: TGTGCCAGCAGCCCAGGAGGGGCTGGCAACGAGCAGTACTTC; CDR3aa: CASSPGGAGNEQYF
d_gene: -; v_gene: TRBV29-1; j_gene: TRBJ2-7; abundance: -; CDR3nt: TGCAGCGTTGAAGATCTTGGGACCTTGGGCGAGCAGTACTTC; CDR3aa: CSVEDLGTLGEQYF
d_gene: TRBD1; v_gene: TRBV12-5; j_gene: TRBJ2-7; abundance: few; CDR3nt: TGTGCTAGTGGTTTGCCGCGGGACAGGAACTACGAGCAGTACTTC; CDR3aa: CASGLPRDRNYEQYF
d_gene: -; v_gene: TRBV18; j_gene: TRBJ2-7; abundance: -; CDR3nt: TGTGCCAGCTCACCACCGGTCCTCCGGGGAGCCTACGAGCAGTACTTC; CDR3aa: CASSPPVLRGAYEQYF
d_gene: -; v_gene: TRBV23-1; j_gene: TRBJ1-5; abundance: -; CDR3nt: TGCGCCAGCAGTCAATCGGGAGGGGGCAATCAGCCCCAGCATTTT; CDR3aa: CASSQSGGGNQPQHF
d_gene: -; v_gene: TRBV4-3; j_gene: TRBJ1-4; abundance: -; CDR3nt: TGCGCCAGCAGCCAAGATAGGGGGAATGAAAAACTGTTTTTT; CDR3aa: CASSQDRGNEKLFF
d_gene: -; v_gene: TRBV5-6; j_gene: TRBJ2-6; abundance: -; CDR3nt: TGTGCCAGCAGCTCCGGGGCTGGGGCCAACGTCCTGACTTTC; CDR3aa: CASSSGAGANVLTF
d_gene: -; v_gene: TRBV29-1; j_gene: TRBJ2-2; abundance: few; CDR3nt: TGCAGCGTTGCGATGGGGAGCGGGGAGCTGTTTTTT; CDR3aa: CSVAMGSGELFF
d_gene: -; v_gene: TRBV11-2; j_gene: TRBJ2-3; abundance: -; CDR3nt: TGTGCCAGCAGCTTGAGGGCAGGGACAGATACGCAGTATTTT; CDR3aa: CASSLRAGTDTQYF
d_gene: -; v_gene: TRBV19; j_gene: TRBJ1-2; abundance: few; CDR3nt: TGTGCCAGTAGTACCGGACGGCTCTATGGCTACACCTTC; CDR3aa: CASSTGRLYGYTF
d_gene: TRBD1; v_gene: TRBV29-1; j_gene: TRBJ2-6; abundance: few; CDR3nt: TGCAGCGTCCGAGGACAGGCGAACTCTGGGGCCAACGTCCTGACTTTC; CDR3aa: CSVRGQANSGANVLTF
d_gene: TRBD1; v_gene: TRBV4-1; j_gene: TRBJ2-7; abundance: -; CDR3nt: TGCGCCAGCAGCCTTGGGACAGGCGGCCGGGGGGAGCAGTACTTC; CDR3aa: CASSLGTGGRGEQYF
d_gene: TRBD1; v_gene: TRBV30; j_gene: TRBJ1-2; abundance: once; CDR3nt: TGTGCCTGGAGTGGAGGGGGCGGCTACACCTTC; CDR3aa: CAWSGGGGYTF
d_gene: -; v_gene: TRBV7-2; j_gene: TRBJ1-5; abundance: -; CDR3nt: TGTGCCAGCAGCTTAGCCCAGAATCAGCCCCAGCATTTT; CDR3aa: CASSLAQNQPQHF
d_gene: -; v_gene: TRBV4-3; j_gene: TRBJ2-6; abundance: few; CDR3nt: TGCGCCAGCAGCCAAGAGGCCCCCTCTGGGGCCAACGTCCTGACTTTC; CDR3aa: CASSQEAPSGANVLTF
d_gene: -; v_gene: TRBV7-8; j_gene: TRBJ1-5; abundance: -; CDR3nt: TGTGCCAGCAGCTTAGGGGACCCTAGCAATCAGCCCCAGCATTTT; CDR3aa: CASSLGDPSNQPQHF
d_gene: -; v_gene: TRBV29-1; j_gene: TRBJ2-2; abundance: -; CDR3nt: TGCAGCGTACTAGGGGGTTTCGAGTTGTCCGGGGAGCTGTTTTTT; CDR3aa: CSVLGGFELSGELFF
d_gene: -; v_gene: TRBV6-6; j_gene: TRBJ1-2; abundance: -; CDR3nt: TGTGCCAGCAGTTACTCGGCAGATGGCTACACCTTC; CDR3aa: CASSYSADGYTF
d_gene: -; v_gene: TRBV5-1; j_gene: TRBJ2-3; abundance: once; CDR3nt: TGCGCCAGCAGTGGTGGGGATGGTACGCAGTATTTT; CDR3aa: CASSGGDGTQYF
d_gene: -; v_gene: TRBV29-1; j_gene: TRBJ1-2; abundance: -; CDR3nt: TGCAGCGTGGGGGGGACCGAAAGTCACTATGGCTACACCTTC; CDR3aa: CSVGGTESHYGYTF
d_gene: -; v_gene: TRBV30; j_gene: TRBJ2-7; abundance: -; CDR3nt: TGTGCCTGGAGCGCAATTTCACTCCCGGGACGGCGCTACGAGCAGTACTTC; CDR3aa: CAWSAISLPGRRYEQYF
d_gene: TRBD1; v_gene: TRBV6-5; j_gene: TRBJ2-5; abundance: once; CDR3nt: TGTGCCAGCAGGGGACAGGCGGGGGAGACCCAGTACTTC; CDR3aa: CASRGQAGETQYF
d_gene: -; v_gene: TRBV27; j_gene: TRBJ1-5; abundance: -; CDR3nt: TGTGCCAGCAGTTTAGGCAGGCCGGCTCATCAGCCCCAGCATTTT; CDR3aa: CASSLGRPAHQPQHF
d_gene: -; v_gene: TRBV4-3; j_gene: TRBJ1-6; abundance: once; CDR3nt: TGCGCCAGCAGCCAAGATTCCAGAAATTCACCCCTCCACTTT; CDR3aa: CASSQDSRNSPLHF
d_gene: TRBD1; v_gene: TRBV29-1; j_gene: TRBJ2-7; abundance: -; CDR3nt: TGCAGCGTTCTTGCTAACCCTCCCGGGACAGACGAGCAGTACTTC; CDR3aa: CSVLANPPGTDEQYF
d_gene: -; v_gene: TRBV7-9; j_gene: TRBJ2-3; abundance: -; CDR3nt: TGTGCCAGCAGCACAGACTGGGGCACAGATACGCAGTATTTT; CDR3aa: CASSTDWGTDTQYF
d_gene: -; v_gene: TRBV5-1; j_gene: TRBJ1-1; abundance: few; CDR3nt: TGCGCCAGCAGCGAACAGGGTCAGGACACTGAAGCTTTCTTT; CDR3aa: CASSEQGQDTEAFF
d_gene: TRBD1; v_gene: TRBV15; j_gene: TRBJ1-6; abundance: -; CDR3nt: TGTGCCACCAGCAGAGGGACCTGGGACAGCCTAAATTCACCCCTCCACTTT; CDR3aa: CATSRGTWDSLNSPLHF
d_gene: -; v_gene: TRBV6-1; j_gene: TRBJ2-2; abundance: -; CDR3nt: TGTGCCAGCAGTGAAAGTCGACAGCTAACCGGGGAGCTGTTTTTT; CDR3aa: CASSESRQLTGELFF
d_gene: -; v_gene: TRBV7-9; j_gene: TRBJ1-1; abundance: -; CDR3nt: TGTGCCAGCAGCTTATCTCCAAGCATGAACACTGAAGCTTTCTTT; CDR3aa: CASSLSPSMNTEAFF
d_gene: -; v_gene: TRBV4-3; j_gene: TRBJ2-3; abundance: -; CDR3nt: TGCGCCAGCAGCCAAGATAGGCAGGGGACAGATACGCAGTATTTT; CDR3aa: CASSQDRQGTDTQYF
d_gene: TRBD1; v_gene: TRBV5-1; j_gene: TRBJ1-4; abundance: -; CDR3nt: TGCGCCAGCAGTCCGGACAGGGGAGGGGAAAAACTGTTTTTT; CDR3aa: CASSPDRGGEKLFF
d_gene: TRBD1; v_gene: TRBV7-9; j_gene: TRBJ1-1; abundance: few; CDR3nt: TGTGCCAGCAGTCCAGGACAGGGTATCGCTTTCTTT; CDR3aa: CASSPGQGIAFF
d_gene: TRBD1; v_gene: TRBV5-6; j_gene: TRBJ1-5; abundance: -; CDR3nt: TGTGCCAGCAGCGTAGCCGGGACAGGGGGCTCTCAGCCCCAGCATTTT; CDR3aa: CASSVAGTGGSQPQHF
d_gene: -; v_gene: TRBV29-1; j_gene: TRBJ1-1; abundance: few; CDR3nt: TGCAGCACCTCGGGGGGCCCCAACACTGAAGCTTTCTTT; CDR3aa: CSTSGGPNTEAFF
d_gene: -; v_gene: TRBV29-1; j_gene: TRBJ1-1; abundance: -; CDR3nt: TGCAGCGTTCGGGAACAGGGAACTGAAGCTTTCTTT; CDR3aa: CSVREQGTEAFF
d_gene: -; v_gene: TRBV9; j_gene: TRBJ1-2; abundance: once; CDR3nt: TGTGCCAGCAGCGTATCCGGGGATGGATATGGCTACACCTTC; CDR3aa: CASSVSGDGYGYTF
d_gene: TRBD1; v_gene: TRBV29-1; j_gene: TRBJ2-3; abundance: -; CDR3nt: TGCAGCGGGGAACAGGGGCCCACTGATACGCAGTATTTT; CDR3aa: CSGEQGPTDTQYF